These 16 T cell receptor beta chains came from one sample sequenced in a study of blood T cell repertoires in COVID-19 (dated by TCRdb to the early 2020s). Library preparation used the immunoSEQ multiplex PCR assay. The table was pulled from immuneACCESS by TCRdb, which kept in-frame rearrangements only. Such tables lose some clones; where checked, under half of the loss comes from unresolved V genes, and the rest has no known cause. This sample comprises hundreds of thousands of clones, approximately 85% of them detected only once. Clones ranked in the top ten supply around 10% of the sample. Sequencing was carried out using PBMCs or T cells enriched from blood (not recorded which). All receptors derive from a woman aged 45-65 years with acute COVID-19.

The J gene is TRBJ1-1, the V gene TRBV12-5; D remains unclear. The V and J ends lost 7 bases and 6 bases respectively, with 15 bases between them. This CDR3 is 13 amino acids long. The germline V gene has CDR1 LGHNT and CDR2 FRNRAP. CDR3 bases: TGTGCTAGTGTTGGACTTCCATTTTCTGAAGCTTTCTTT. Protein: CASVGLPFSEAFF.

The chain uses TRBV19 and TRBJ2-7, with TRBD1 matching over 7 bases. J gave up 3 bases and V 2 bases, and 4 bases lay outside the gene matches. This CDR3 comprises 14 residues. Germline V CDR1 and CDR2: LNHDA, SQIVND (reference sequence). The CDR3, as DNA: TGTGCCAGTAGTATACAACAGGGGCACTACGAGCAGTACTTC. It codes for CASSIQQGHYEQYF.

V and J are TRBV9 and TRBJ2-7; TRBD2 aligns across 9 bases. V was clipped by 0 bases and J by 4 bases; unmatched bases: 5. The CDR3 runs 15 residues. The germline V gene has CDR1 SGDLS and CDR2 YYNGEE. The CDR3 reads CASSVGGGGGYEQYF. For the CDR3, the DNA is TGTGCCAGCAGCGTAGGTGGCGGGGGGGGTTACGAGCAGTACTTC.

This chain uses TRBV7-8 with TRBJ1-2, with D unresolved. Trimming left V 4 bases short and J 0 bases short, with 24 bases between. This CDR3 has 19 amino acids. Germline CDR1 reads SGHVS; CDR2 reads FQNEAQ. The CDR3 protein is CASSSYNRGPSLANYGYTF. CDR3 nucleotide sequence: TGTGCCAGCAGCTCGTATAACCGGGGTCCATCCTTAGCTAACTATGGCTACACCTTC.

This rearrangement joins TRBV3-1 (or the pseudogene TRBV3-2) to TRBJ1-3, with no clear D. V was clipped by 0 bases and J by 8 bases, with 14 bases between them. The CDR3 runs to 15 residues. Germline V gene data show CDR1 as LGHDT and CDR2 as YNNKEL (reference sequence). CDR3 sequence reads: CASSQDRGRWDTIYF. In DNA form, the CDR3 reads TGTGCCAGCAGCCAAGATCGGGGAAGATGGGACACCATATATTTT.

This clone has just one count. The V call is TRBV7-2, the J call TRBJ2-1, with 14 positions matching TRBD2. Germline-derived CDR1 and CDR2 are SGHTA and FQGNSA. CDR3 length: 18 residues. V lost 5 bases to trimming and J lost 0 bases; unmatched junction nucleotides: 6. The CDR3: CASSKTSGGESSYNEQFF. DNA of the CDR3: TGTGCCAGCAGCAAGACTAGCGGGGGGGAGAGCTCCTACAATGAGCAGTTCTTC.

This chain joins TRBV24-1 and TRBJ1-1; 10 bases line up with TRBD1. Germline values: CDR1 KGHDR, CDR2 SFDVKD. The CDR3 totals 12 residues. J lost 10 bases, V lost 3 bases, and 1 base had no gene match. The chain's CDR3 is CATSDRQGAAFF. The CDR3 DNA reads TGTGCCACCAGTGATAGACAGGGGGCAGCTTTCTTT.

The CDR3 region is CASSLAAARNEKLFF. CDR3 sequence (DNA): TGCGCCAGCAGCTTGGCCGCGGCTAGAAATGAAAAACTGTTTTTT. The rearrangement joins TRBV5-1 to TRBJ1-4; no clear D. The CDR3 sequence is 15 residues long. CDR1 SGHRS and CDR2 YFSETQ come from the germline V gene. V was trimmed by 0 bases and J by 5 bases, leaving 11 bases between them.

The chain combines TRBV14 with TRBJ1-3; D not resolved. The CDR3 loop spans 12 amino acids. CDR1 SGHDN and CDR2 FVKESK come from the germline V gene. V lost 0 bases and J lost 8, with 5 bases in between. CDR3 DNA: TGTGCCAGCAGCCAAGACCAGTACACCATATATTTT. As protein: CASSQDQYTIYF.

The chain carries TRBV29-1 and TRBJ2-7, with TRBD2 as a possible D gene (5 bases). CDR1 and CDR2 from the germline V gene are SQVTM and ANQGSEA. The ends were cut back, 4 bases at V and 2 bases at J, with 6 bases in the middle. The CDR3 has 11 residues. DNA of the CDR3: TGCAGCGTTGGACTAACCTACGAGCAGTACTTC. Its protein product is CSVGLTYEQYF.

The CDR3 reads CASSLHRDTEAFF. CDR3 DNA sequence: TGTGCCAGCAGCCTACACAGGGACACTGAAGCTTTCTTT. The gene calls are TRBV7-9 and TRBJ1-1; the D gene is possibly TRBD1 (6 bases). CDR1 and CDR2 (germline): SEHNR, FQNEAQ (reference sequence). V lost 5 bases and J 3 bases, leaving 10 bases between the germline ends. The CDR3 has 13 amino acids.

This chain links TRBV30 with TRBJ1-1; 8 positions agree with TRBD1. The trim removed 3 bases at V and 5 bases at J, leaving 8 bases unmatched. The V gene's germline CDR1 is GTSNPN and CDR2 SVGIG (reference sequence). The CDR3 runs 14 residues. CDR3 nucleotides: TGTGCCTGGAGCGCCGGACAGGGTTTGACTGAAGCTTTCTTT. This sequence encodes CAWSAGQGLTEAFF.

This chain connects TRBV7-2 to TRBJ1-5; D is uncertain. The CDR3 loop spans 14 amino acids. From germline, CDR1 is SGHTA and CDR2 FQGNSA. Trimming removed 5 bases at V and 9 bases at J, with 17 bases between. CDR3: CASSPGVETGPQHF. The CDR3 DNA sequence: TGTGCCAGCAGCCCCGGGGTAGAGACCGGGCCCCAGCATTTT.

On this clone itself: Sequence at one end of the junction differs from germline and may be a read error. This sequence joins TRBV5-4 and TRBJ1-5; 7 nucleotides agree with TRBD1. The CDR3 spans 10 residues. The germline V gene has CDR1 SGHNT and CDR2 YYREEE (reference sequence). DNA of the CDR3: TGTGCCAGCAGCTTGATGGGACAGAATTTT. Its protein is CASSLMGQNF. The variable domain in full, with the rest retrieved from reference TRBV5-4 and TRBJ1-5, is ETGVTQSPTHLIKTRGQQVTLRCSSQSGHNTVSWYQQALGQGPQFIFQYYREEENGRGNFPPRFSGLQFPNYSSELNVNALELDDSALYLCASSLMGQNFGDGTRLSIL.

The rearrangement uses TRBV24-1 and TRBJ1-3; TRBD1 agrees at 7 bases. The CDR3 runs 16 residues. Germline trimming cut 8 bases from V and 0 bases from J; bases unmatched to any gene: 9. Germline V gene data show CDR1 as KGHDR and CDR2 as SFDVKD. The CDR3 DNA sequence: TGTGCCACCATAACAGGGGCACCGAGCTCTGGAAACACCATATATTTT. Translation gives CATITGAPSSGNTIYF.

The sample holds one count of this clone. The genes are TRBV29-1 and TRBJ2-3, with TRBD2 identical over 9 bases. J gave up 4 bases and V 1 base, and 6 bases lay outside the gene matches. Germline CDR1 reads SQVTM; CDR2 reads ANQGSEA. The CDR3 runs 15 residues. CDR3 DNA: TGCAGCGTTGAAGTGGCTAGCGGGGCCTCAGATACGCAGTATTTT. Translated, it gives CSVEVASGASDTQYF.